This T cell receptor beta chain came from a study of metastatic and nonmetastatic thyroid tumors. Study information: Both malignant and benign thyroid patients supplied peripheral blood and tumor or nodule tissue samples, across which the repertoires of these patients were then compared. Overall study results and limits: Patients with malignant thyroid tumors reportedly had significantly higher TCR beta diversity than those with benign nodules, in blood and tumor.

No treatment of any kind had been given to any patient before thyroid surgery. This clone was counted many times. Antigen unknown. V trimming: 4 bases; J trimming: 3 bases; junction bases outside the gene matches: 4. The germline V gene has CDR1 SGHKS and CDR2 YYEKEE (reference sequence). CDR3 size: 14 residues. TCRdb re-called the PCR reads through MiXCR. The sample carries about 12,000 clones, roughly 20% recorded once. The sequence came from a female donor with papillary thyroid cancer or a benign thyroid nodule (not recorded which). Some clones in this sample may be carry-over from other donors' samples. The sequenced sample consisted of adjacent normal tissue. This sequence joins TRBV5-5 and TRBJ1-3; 7 nucleotides line up with TRBD1. The CDR3 bases are TGTGCCAGCAGCCCACAGGGGATTGGAAACACCATATATTTT. Its translation is CASSPQGIGNTIYF.